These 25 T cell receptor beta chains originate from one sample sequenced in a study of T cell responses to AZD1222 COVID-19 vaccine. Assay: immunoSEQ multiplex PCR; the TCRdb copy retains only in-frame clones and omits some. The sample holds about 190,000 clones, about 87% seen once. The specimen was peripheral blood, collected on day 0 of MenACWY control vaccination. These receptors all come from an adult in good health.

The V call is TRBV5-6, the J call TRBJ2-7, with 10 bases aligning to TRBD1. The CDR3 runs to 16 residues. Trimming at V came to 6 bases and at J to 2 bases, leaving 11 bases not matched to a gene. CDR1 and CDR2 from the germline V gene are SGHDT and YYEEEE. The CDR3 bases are TGTGCCAGCACCAATATACGGACAGGGGGTCCCTACGAGCAGTACTTC. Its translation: CASTNIRTGGPYEQYF.

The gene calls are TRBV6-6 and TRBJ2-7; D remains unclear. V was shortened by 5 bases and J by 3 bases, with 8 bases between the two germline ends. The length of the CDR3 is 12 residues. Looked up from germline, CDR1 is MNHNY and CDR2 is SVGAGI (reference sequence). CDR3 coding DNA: TGTGCCAGCAGTCCTCGGTTCTACGAGCAGTACTTC. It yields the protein CASSPRFYEQYF.

This CDR3 is CASSLGVAGGNNEQFF. As DNA, the CDR3 is TGTGCCAGCAGCTTAGGGGTAGCGGGGGGGAATAATGAGCAGTTCTTC. The rearrangement links TRBV7-2 to TRBJ2-1, with 11 nucleotides matching TRBD2. The CDR3 is 16 amino acids. CDR1 and CDR2 (germline): SGHTA, FQGNSA. V was clipped by 1 base and J by 7 bases; unmatched bases: 6.

The CDR3 DNA is TGTGCCAGCAGTCCGATGGGGGGTTATGAAAAACTGTTTTTT. It translates to CASSPMGGYEKLFF. The chain is built from TRBV27 and TRBJ1-4; D perhaps matches TRBD1 (5 bases). The CDR3 extends over 14 amino acids. V lost 5 bases and J lost 6, with 13 bases in between. Germline V gene data show CDR1 as MNHEY and CDR2 as SMNVEV (reference sequence).

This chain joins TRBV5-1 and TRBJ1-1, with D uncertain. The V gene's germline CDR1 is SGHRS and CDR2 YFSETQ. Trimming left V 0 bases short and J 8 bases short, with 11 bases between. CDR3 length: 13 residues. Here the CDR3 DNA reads TGCGCCAGCAGCTTGGGTGTGGTTAACGAAGCTTTCTTT. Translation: CASSLGVVNEAFF.

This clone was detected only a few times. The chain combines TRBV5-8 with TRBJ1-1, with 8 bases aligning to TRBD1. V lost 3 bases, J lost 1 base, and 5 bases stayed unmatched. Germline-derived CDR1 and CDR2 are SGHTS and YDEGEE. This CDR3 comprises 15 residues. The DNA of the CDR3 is TGTGCCAGCAGCTCGGGGACAGGACGGAACACTGAAGCTTTCTTT. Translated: CASSSGTGRNTEAFF.

CDR3 sequence (DNA): TGTGCCAGCAGCACACAGGGGACAGTGAATTCACCCCTCCACTTT. This sequence encodes CASSTQGTVNSPLHF. The chain links TRBV7-9 to TRBJ1-6, with 7 bases lining up with TRBD1. CDR1 is SEHNR, CDR2 FQNEAQ, per germline (reference sequence). The CDR3 is 15 residues long. Trimming cost V 5 bases and J 7 bases; bases outside gene matches: 8. Filled out from reference TRBV7-9 and TRBJ1-6, the complete variable domain reads DTGVSQNPRHKITKRGQNVTFRCDPISEHNRLYWYRQTLGQGPEFLTYFQNEAQLEKSRLLSDRFSAERPKGSFSTLEIQRTEQGDSAMYLCASSTQGTVNSPLHFGNGTRLTVT.

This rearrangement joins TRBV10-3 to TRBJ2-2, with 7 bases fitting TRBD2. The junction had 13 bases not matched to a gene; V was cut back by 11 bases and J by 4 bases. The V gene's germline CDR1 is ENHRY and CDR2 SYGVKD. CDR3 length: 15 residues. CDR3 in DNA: TGTGCCGCCCTCCCAGCGGGAAGTGTCACCGGGGAGCTGTTTTTT. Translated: CAALPAGSVTGELFF.

The CDR3 DNA reads as TGCGCCAGCAGCCCCGGACTAGTGAGTGGCTACGAGCAGTACTTC. Protein product: CASSPGLVSGYEQYF. The genes are TRBV5-1 and TRBJ2-7; the match to TRBD2 covers 7 bases. V lost 4 bases, J lost 3 bases, and 10 bases stayed unmatched. The CDR3 consists of 15 residues. Per the germline V gene, CDR1 is SGHRS and CDR2 is YFSETQ.

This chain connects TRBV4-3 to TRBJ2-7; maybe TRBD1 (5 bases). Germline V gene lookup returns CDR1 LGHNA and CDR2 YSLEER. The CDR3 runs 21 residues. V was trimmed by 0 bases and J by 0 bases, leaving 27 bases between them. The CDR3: CASSQDWGSQVVKKSSYEQYF. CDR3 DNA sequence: TGCGCCAGCAGCCAAGATTGGGGTTCACAGGTAGTAAAAAAGAGCTCCTACGAGCAGTACTTC.

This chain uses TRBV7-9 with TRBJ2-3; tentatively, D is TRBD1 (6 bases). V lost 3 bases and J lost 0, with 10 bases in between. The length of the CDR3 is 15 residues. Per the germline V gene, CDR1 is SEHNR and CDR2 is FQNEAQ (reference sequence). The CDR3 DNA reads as TGTGCCAGCAGCTTGACAGGCGATAGCACAGATACGCAGTATTTT. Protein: CASSLTGDSTDTQYF.

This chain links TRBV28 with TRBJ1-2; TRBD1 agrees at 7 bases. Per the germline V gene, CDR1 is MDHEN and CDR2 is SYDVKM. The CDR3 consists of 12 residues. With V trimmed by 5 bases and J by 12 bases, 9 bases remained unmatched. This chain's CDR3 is CASSGTGTANTF. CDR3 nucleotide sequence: TGTGCCAGCAGTGGAACCGGGACAGCTAACACCTTC.

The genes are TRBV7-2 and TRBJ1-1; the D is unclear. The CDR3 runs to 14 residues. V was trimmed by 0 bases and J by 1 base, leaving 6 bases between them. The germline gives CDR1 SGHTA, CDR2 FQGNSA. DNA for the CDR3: TGTGCCAGCAGCTTAGCAGGTACGAACACTGAAGCTTTCTTT. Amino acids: CASSLAGTNTEAFF.

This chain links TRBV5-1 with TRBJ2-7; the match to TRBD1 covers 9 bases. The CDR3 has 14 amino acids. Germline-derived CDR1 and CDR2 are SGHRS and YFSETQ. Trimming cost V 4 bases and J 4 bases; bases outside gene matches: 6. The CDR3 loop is CASSDGTGWYEQYF. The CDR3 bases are TGCGCCAGCAGCGATGGGACAGGGTGGTACGAGCAGTACTTC. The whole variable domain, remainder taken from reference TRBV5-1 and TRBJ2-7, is KAGVTQTPRYLIKTRGQQVTLSCSPISGHRSVSWYQQTPGQGLQFLFEYFSETQRNKGNFPGRFSGRQFSNSRSEMNVSTLELGDSALYLCASSDGTGWYEQYFGPGTRLTVT.

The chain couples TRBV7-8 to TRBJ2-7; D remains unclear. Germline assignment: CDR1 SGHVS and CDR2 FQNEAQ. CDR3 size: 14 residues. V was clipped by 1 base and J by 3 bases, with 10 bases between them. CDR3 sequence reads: CASSLGPGIYEQYF. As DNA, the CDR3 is TGTGCCAGCAGCTTAGGACCCGGCATCTACGAGCAGTACTTC.

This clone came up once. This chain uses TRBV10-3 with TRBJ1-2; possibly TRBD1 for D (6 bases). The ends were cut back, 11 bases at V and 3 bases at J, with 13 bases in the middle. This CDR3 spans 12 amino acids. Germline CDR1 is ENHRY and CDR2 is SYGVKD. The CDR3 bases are TGTGCCGCCGCGGACAGTCACTATGGCTACACCTTC. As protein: CAAADSHYGYTF.

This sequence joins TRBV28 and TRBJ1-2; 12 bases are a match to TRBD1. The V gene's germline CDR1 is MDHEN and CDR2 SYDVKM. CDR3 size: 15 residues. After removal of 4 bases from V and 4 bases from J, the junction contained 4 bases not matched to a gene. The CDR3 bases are TGTGCCAGCAGTTCGGGACAGGGGGCTTCCTATGGCTACACCTTC. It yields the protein CASSSGQGASYGYTF.

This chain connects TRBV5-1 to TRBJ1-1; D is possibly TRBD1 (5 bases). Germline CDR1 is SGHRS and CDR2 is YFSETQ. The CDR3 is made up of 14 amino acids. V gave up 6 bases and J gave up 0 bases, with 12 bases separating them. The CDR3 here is CASNSQGMNTEAFF. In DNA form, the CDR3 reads TGCGCCAGCAATTCTCAGGGAATGAACACTGAAGCTTTCTTT.

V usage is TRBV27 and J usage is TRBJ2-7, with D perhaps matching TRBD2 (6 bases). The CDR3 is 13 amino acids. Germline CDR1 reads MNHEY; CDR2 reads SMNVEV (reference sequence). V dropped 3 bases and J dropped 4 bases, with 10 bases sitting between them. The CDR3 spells CASSFGGGYEQYF. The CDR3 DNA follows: TGTGCCAGCAGTTTCGGGGGAGGTTACGAGCAGTACTTC.

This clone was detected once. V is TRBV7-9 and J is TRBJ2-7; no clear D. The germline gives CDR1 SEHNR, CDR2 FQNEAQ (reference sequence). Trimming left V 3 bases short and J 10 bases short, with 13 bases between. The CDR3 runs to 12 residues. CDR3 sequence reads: CASSFSQAGQYF. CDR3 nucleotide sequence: TGTGCCAGCAGCTTTTCCCAAGCCGGACAGTACTTC.

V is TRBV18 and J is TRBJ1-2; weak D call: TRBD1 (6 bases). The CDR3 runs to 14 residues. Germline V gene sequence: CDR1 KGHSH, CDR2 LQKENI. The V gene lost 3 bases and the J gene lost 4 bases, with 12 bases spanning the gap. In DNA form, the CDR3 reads TGTGCCAGCTCACCCTCACAGGACAGCTATGGCTACACCTTC. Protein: CASSPSQDSYGYTF.

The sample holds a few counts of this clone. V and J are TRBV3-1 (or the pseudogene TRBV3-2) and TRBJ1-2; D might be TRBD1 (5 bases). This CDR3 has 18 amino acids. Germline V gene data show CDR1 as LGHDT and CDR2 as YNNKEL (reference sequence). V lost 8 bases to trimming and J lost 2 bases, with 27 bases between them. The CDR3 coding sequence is TGTGCCAGCGGTAGATCGATGGGGCAGGGTCCCAAAAACTATGGCTACACCTTC. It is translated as CASGRSMGQGPKNYGYTF.

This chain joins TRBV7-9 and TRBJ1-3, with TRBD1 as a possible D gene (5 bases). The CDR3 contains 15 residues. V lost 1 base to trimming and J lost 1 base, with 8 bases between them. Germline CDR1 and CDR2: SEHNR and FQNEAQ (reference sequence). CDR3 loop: CASSLGPGSGNTIYF. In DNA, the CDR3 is TGTGCCAGCAGCTTAGGTCCAGGGTCTGGAAACACCATATATTTT.

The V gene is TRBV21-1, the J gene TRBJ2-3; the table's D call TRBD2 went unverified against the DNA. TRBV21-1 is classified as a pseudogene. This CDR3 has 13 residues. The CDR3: CASSGEGTDTQYF. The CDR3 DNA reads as TGTGCCAGCAGCGGGGAGGGGACAGATACGCAGTATTTT.

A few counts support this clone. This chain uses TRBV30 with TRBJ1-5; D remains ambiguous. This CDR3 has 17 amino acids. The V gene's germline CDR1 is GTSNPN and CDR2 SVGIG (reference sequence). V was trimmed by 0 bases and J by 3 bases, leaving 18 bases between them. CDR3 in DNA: TGTGCCTGGAGTGTCGGATCCCCAGGTGGCCTCAATCAGCCCCAGCATTTT. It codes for CAWSVGSPGGLNQPQHF.